These 22 T cell receptor beta chains were sequenced from one sample in a study of blood T cell repertoires in COVID-19. The data were produced by immunoSEQ multiplex PCR, yet TCRdb's version contains in-frame clones alone and is incomplete. Of 200,000 to 250,000 clones in the sample, about 83% were seen once. Sequencing used peripheral blood. The receptors derive from a woman aged 25 to 39 with COVID-19, enrolled during active disease.

The chain joins TRBV29-1 to TRBJ2-2; a weak D match, TRBD1 (5 bases). The CDR3 loop spans 14 amino acids. Germline V gene data show CDR1 as SQVTM and CDR2 as ANQGSEA. Trimming removed 6 bases at V and 2 bases at J, with 13 bases between. The CDR3 region is CSVTDSANTGELFF. CDR3 nucleotides: TGCAGCGTGACTGACAGCGCTAACACCGGGGAGCTGTTTTTT.

CDR3 protein: CASSTAGAGRDTQYF. In DNA form, the CDR3 reads TGTGCCAGTAGCACCGCGGGGGCAGGGAGAGATACGCAGTATTTT. This chain connects TRBV19 to TRBJ2-3; D is possibly TRBD2 (7 bases). The V end was cut by 6 bases, the J end by 5 bases, with 18 bases between. This CDR3 comprises 15 residues. Per the germline V gene, CDR1 is LNHDA and CDR2 is SQIVND (reference sequence).

This chain connects TRBV7-9 to TRBJ2-1; a weak D match, TRBD2 (6 bases). Germline V lookup: CDR1 SEHNR, CDR2 FQNEAQ (reference sequence). Trimming pared 7 bases from V and 9 bases from J, leaving 13 bases between. The CDR3 has 12 amino acids. CDR3 loop: CASMGAEGEQFF. Written as DNA, the CDR3 is TGTGCCAGCATGGGTGCGGAGGGTGAGCAGTTCTTC.

V usage is TRBV9 and J usage is TRBJ1-6, with TRBD1 matching 9 bases. This CDR3 region has 15 residues. Germline V gene lookup returns CDR1 SGDLS and CDR2 YYNGEE. Trimming at V came to 0 bases and at J to 10 bases, leaving 5 bases not matched to a gene. CDR3 DNA sequence: TGTGCCAGCAGCGTAGGGGGACAGGGACAATCACCCCTCCACTTT. This translates into CASSVGGQGQSPLHF.

The chain links TRBV6-6 to TRBJ1-2; the D is unclear. The ends were cut back, 2 bases at V and 5 bases at J, with 3 bases in the middle. Germline V CDR1 and CDR2: MNHNY, SVGAGI (reference sequence). There are 11 residues in the CDR3. The CDR3 is CASSYLYGYTF. CDR3 bases: TGTGCCAGCAGTTACCTTTATGGCTACACCTTC.

The CDR3, as DNA: TGCAGCGCCCAAGCGGGGGGGCAGTACTTC. Translating gives CSAQAGGQYF. This chain uses TRBV29-1 with TRBJ2-7, with 9 nucleotides matching TRBD2. V was pared by 7 bases and J by 9 bases, with 4 bases of the junction left unmatched. Germline V gene data show CDR1 as SQVTM and CDR2 as ANQGSEA. The CDR3 totals 10 residues.

This chain uses TRBV11-1 with TRBJ2-1; the match to TRBD2 covers 9 bases. There are 16 residues in the CDR3. Per germline, CDR1 SGHAT and CDR2 FQDESV (reference sequence). With 1 base clipped from V and 2 bases from J, the junction kept 3 bases outside the gene matches. CDR3 amino acids: CASSLGAGGPYNEQFF. The CDR3 bases are TGTGCCAGCAGCTTAGGTGCGGGGGGGCCCTACAATGAGCAGTTCTTC.

To note about this clone: Germline is not matched at one junction end, which may reflect a read error. The chain combines TRBV7-2 with TRBJ1-2, with 7 bases lining up with TRBD1. Germline CDR1 reads SGHTA; CDR2 reads FQGNSA. The CDR3 runs 15 residues. Here the CDR3 DNA reads TGTGCCAGCAGCCTAGCAGACAGGGCCTACTATGGCTACACCTTC. This sequence encodes CASSLADRAYYGYTF.

The V call is TRBV2, the J call TRBJ1-1; 7 bases align to TRBD1. Losses at the gene ends were 10 bases for V and 8 bases for J; bases not matched to a gene: 4. The CDR3 has 10 residues. CDR1 SNHLY and CDR2 FYNNEI come from the germline V gene. CDR3 nucleotide sequence: TGTGCCATACGGGACAGAGAAGCTTTCTTT. It specifies CAIRDREAFF.

This rearrangement joins TRBV6-4 to TRBJ2-3, with D possibly TRBD2 on 6 matching bases. This CDR3 has 14 amino acids. Per germline, CDR1 MRHNA and CDR2 SNTAGT. Trimming removed 2 bases at V and 3 bases at J, with 9 bases between. In DNA form, the CDR3 reads TGTGCCAGCAGTGACACGGGAGTGACAGATACGCAGTATTTT. Its protein product is CASSDTGVTDTQYF.

This chain uses TRBV28 with TRBJ1-6; D might be TRBD1 (6 bases). Germline V lookup: CDR1 MDHEN, CDR2 SYDVKM. V lost 3 bases to trimming and J lost 10 bases, with 10 bases between them. The CDR3 is made up of 13 amino acids. The CDR3 DNA follows: TGTGCCAGCAGTTTGGCAGGGGTCTCACCCCTCCACTTT. It encodes CASSLAGVSPLHF.

This chain connects TRBV11-2 to TRBJ2-3; 7 bases map to TRBD2. CDR3 size: 14 residues. The ends lost 6 bases at V and 2 bases at J; junction bases unmatched: 5. CDR1 is SGHAT and CDR2 is FQNNGV in the germline V gene. CDR3 nucleotides: TGTGCCAGCAGATACGGGGGGTACACAGATACGCAGTATTTT. It specifies CASRYGGYTDTQYF.

The rearrangement joins TRBV5-6 to TRBJ2-5, with a tentative D call TRBD1 (5 bases). Germline V lookup: CDR1 SGHDT, CDR2 YYEEEE. The CDR3 length is 15 residues. Trimming pared 4 bases from V and 2 bases from J, leaving 15 bases between. The CDR3 sequence: CASSRPPGIQETQYF. CDR3 DNA sequence: TGTGCCAGCAGCCGCCCCCCAGGGATTCAAGAGACCCAGTACTTC. The variable domain in full, completed from reference TRBV5-6 and TRBJ2-5, reads DAGVTQSPTHLIKTRGQQVTLRCSPKSGHDTVSWYQQALGQGPQFIFQYYEEEERQRGNFPDRFSGHQFPNYSSELNVNALLLGDSALYLCASSRPPGIQETQYFGPGTRLLVL.

This chain uses TRBV7-2 with TRBJ2-3, with D uncertain. Looked up from germline, CDR1 is SGHTA and CDR2 is FQGNSA. Trimming stripped 5 bases from V and 2 bases from J, with 14 bases between. The CDR3 contains 15 residues. The DNA of the CDR3 is TGTGCCAGCAGCACTCTGACAACAGCCACAGATACGCAGTATTTT. This encodes CASSTLTTATDTQYF.

The genes are TRBV6-6 and TRBJ1-5; no clear D. With 6 bases removed from V and 7 bases from J, the gap between germline ends came to 13 bases. CDR1 MNHNY and CDR2 SVGAGI come from the germline V gene (reference sequence). This CDR3 has 13 amino acids. The CDR3 sequence is CASSGVQGQPQHF. CDR3 nucleotides: TGTGCCAGCAGCGGAGTGCAAGGACAGCCCCAGCATTTT.

The rearrangement uses TRBV5-6 and TRBJ1-2; TRBD1 matches 10 bases. Trimming took 4 bases from V and 3 from J; bases not matched to a gene: 6. The germline V gene encodes CDR1 SGHDT and CDR2 YYEEEE. This CDR3 spans 15 amino acids. The DNA of the CDR3 is TGTGCCAGCAGCCCCACGACAGGGGGCCACTATGGCTACACCTTC. Translation gives CASSPTTGGHYGYTF.

This clone was recorded once. J is TRBJ2-5 and V is TRBV7-9, with a weak D call TRBD2 (6 bases). There are 14 residues in the CDR3. Trimming took off 2 bases at V and 4 bases at J, with 11 bases between the two ends. The V gene's germline CDR1 is SEHNR and CDR2 FQNEAQ (reference sequence). CDR3 sequence: CASSLKSGAETQYF. CDR3 DNA sequence: TGTGCCAGCAGCTTAAAATCGGGAGCAGAGACCCAGTACTTC.

The rearrangement joins TRBV6-6 to TRBJ1-6; D uncertain. Trimming left V 5 bases short and J 4 bases short, with 18 bases between. Germline V lookup: CDR1 MNHNY, CDR2 SVGAGI (reference sequence). CDR3 length equals 17 residues. In nucleotides, the CDR3 is TGTGCCAGCAGTCCTCGGGCCAGACGACTATATAATTCACCCCTCCACTTT. Its protein is CASSPRARRLYNSPLHF.

Points on this clone: One end of the junction varies from germline; a read error may be responsible. The chain recombines TRBV6-2 or TRBV6-3 with TRBJ1-1; weak D call: TRBD1 (6 bases). The CDR3 is made up of 15 amino acids. Per the germline V gene, CDR1 is MNHEY and CDR2 is SVGEGT. CDR3 in DNA: TGTGCCAGCAGCTACTACAGGGCCCCGAGCACTGAAGCTTTCTTT. Residues: CASSYYRAPSTEAFF.

The V gene is TRBV7-9, the J gene TRBJ2-3; D is ambiguous. The CDR3 totals 12 residues. CDR1 is SEHNR and CDR2 is FQNEAQ in the germline V gene (reference sequence). V shed 3 bases and J shed 4 bases, with 5 bases lying between them. This chain's CDR3 is CASSFGPDTQYF. The CDR3 DNA is TGTGCCAGCAGCTTTGGGCCAGATACGCAGTATTTT.

The V gene is TRBV15, the J gene TRBJ2-1; 12 bases fit TRBD2. J gave up 7 bases and V 3 bases, and 4 bases lay outside the gene matches. Germline V gene data show CDR1 as LNHNV and CDR2 as YYDKDF (reference sequence). The CDR3 extends over 15 amino acids. The CDR3 spells CATSSRLAGENEQFF. CDR3 coding DNA: TGTGCCACCAGCAGCCGACTAGCGGGGGAAAATGAGCAGTTCTTC.

V and J are TRBV3-1 (or the pseudogene TRBV3-2) and TRBJ2-7, with 10 positions matching TRBD2. CDR1 and CDR2 from the germline V gene are LGHDT and YNNKEL (reference sequence). J was trimmed by 4 bases and V by 6 bases; bases with no gene match: 9. This CDR3 spans 15 amino acids. CDR3 sequence reads: CASRAVAGGGYEQYF. The CDR3 coding sequence is TGTGCCAGCAGAGCGGTAGCGGGAGGAGGGTACGAGCAGTACTTC.